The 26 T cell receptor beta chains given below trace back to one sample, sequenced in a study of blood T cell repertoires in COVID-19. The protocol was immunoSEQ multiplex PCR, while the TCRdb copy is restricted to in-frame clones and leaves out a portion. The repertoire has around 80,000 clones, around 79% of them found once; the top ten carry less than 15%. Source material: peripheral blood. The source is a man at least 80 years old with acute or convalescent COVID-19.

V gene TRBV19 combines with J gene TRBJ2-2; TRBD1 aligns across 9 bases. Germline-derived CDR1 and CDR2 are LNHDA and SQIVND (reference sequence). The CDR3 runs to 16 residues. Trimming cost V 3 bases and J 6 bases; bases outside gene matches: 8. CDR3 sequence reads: CASSIRDREIPGELFF. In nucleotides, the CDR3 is TGTGCCAGTAGTATCCGGGACAGGGAAATCCCCGGGGAGCTGTTTTTT. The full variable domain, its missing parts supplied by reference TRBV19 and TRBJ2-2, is DGGITQSPKYLFRKEGQNVTLSCEQNLNHDAMYWYRQDPGQGLRLIYYSQIVNDFQKGDIAEGYSVSREKKESFPLTVTSAQKNPTAFYLCASSIRDREIPGELFFGEGSRLTVL.

CDR3 amino acids: CATGTGKGNEQFF. CDR3 DNA sequence: TGCGCCACCGGGACAGGGAAGGGCAATGAGCAGTTCTTC. This chain joins TRBV5-1 and TRBJ2-1, with 9 positions matching TRBD1. Losses at the gene ends were 9 bases for V and 6 bases for J; bases not matched to a gene: 7. This CDR3 has 13 amino acids. Germline V lookup: CDR1 SGHRS, CDR2 YFSETQ.

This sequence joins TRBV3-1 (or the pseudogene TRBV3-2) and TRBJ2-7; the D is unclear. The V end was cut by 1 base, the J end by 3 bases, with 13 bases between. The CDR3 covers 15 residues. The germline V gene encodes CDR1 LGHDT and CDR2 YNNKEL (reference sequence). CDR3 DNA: TGTGCCAGCAGCCAAGGATCAAGTAGAGTCTACGAGCAGTACTTC. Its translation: CASSQGSSRVYEQYF.

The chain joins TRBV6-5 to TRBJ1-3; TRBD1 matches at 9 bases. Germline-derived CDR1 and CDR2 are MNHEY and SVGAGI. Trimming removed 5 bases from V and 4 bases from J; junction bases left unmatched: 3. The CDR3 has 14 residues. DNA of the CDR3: TGTGCCAGCAGTAGGACAGGGGAAGGAAACACCATATATTTT. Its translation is CASSRTGEGNTIYF.

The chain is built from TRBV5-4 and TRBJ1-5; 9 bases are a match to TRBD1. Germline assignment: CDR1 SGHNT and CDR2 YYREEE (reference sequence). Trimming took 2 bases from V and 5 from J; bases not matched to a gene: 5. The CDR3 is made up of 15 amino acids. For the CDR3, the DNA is TGTGCCAGCAGCTTCGGACAGGGGCAGGATCAGCCCCAGCATTTT. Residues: CASSFGQGQDQPQHF.

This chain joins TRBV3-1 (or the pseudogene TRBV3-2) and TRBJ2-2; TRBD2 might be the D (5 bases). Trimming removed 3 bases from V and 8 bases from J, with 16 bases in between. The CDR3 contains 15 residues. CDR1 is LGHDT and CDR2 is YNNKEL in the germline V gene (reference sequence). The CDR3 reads CASSHSVRVRGELFF. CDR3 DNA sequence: TGTGCCAGCAGCCACAGTGTGAGGGTCAGAGGGGAGCTGTTTTTT.

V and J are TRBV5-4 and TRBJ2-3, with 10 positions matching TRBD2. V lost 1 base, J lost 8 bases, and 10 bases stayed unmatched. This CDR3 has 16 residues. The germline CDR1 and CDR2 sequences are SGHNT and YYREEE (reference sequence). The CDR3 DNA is TGTGCCAGCAGCTTGTCAGCGGGGGGGCTATTAGCTACGCAGTATTTT. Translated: CASSLSAGGLLATQYF.

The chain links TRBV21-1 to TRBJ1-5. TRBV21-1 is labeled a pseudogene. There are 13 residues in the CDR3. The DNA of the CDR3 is TGTGCCAGCAGAGGGAGTAGCAATCAGCCCCAGCATTTT. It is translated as CASRGSSNQPQHF.

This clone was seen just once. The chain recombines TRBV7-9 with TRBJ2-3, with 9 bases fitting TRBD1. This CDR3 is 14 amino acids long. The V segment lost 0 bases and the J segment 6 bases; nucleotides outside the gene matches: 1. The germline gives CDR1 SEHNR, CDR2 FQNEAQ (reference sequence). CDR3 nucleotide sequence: TGTGCCAGCAGCTTAGCACAGGGGGCCGATACGCAGTATTTT. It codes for CASSLAQGADTQYF.

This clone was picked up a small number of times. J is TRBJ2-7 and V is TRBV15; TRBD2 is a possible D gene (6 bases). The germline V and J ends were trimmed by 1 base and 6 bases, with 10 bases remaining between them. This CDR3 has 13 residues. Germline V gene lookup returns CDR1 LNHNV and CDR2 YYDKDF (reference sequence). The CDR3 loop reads CATSRAGVSEQYF. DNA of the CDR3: TGTGCCACCAGCAGAGCGGGGGTCTCCGAGCAGTACTTC.

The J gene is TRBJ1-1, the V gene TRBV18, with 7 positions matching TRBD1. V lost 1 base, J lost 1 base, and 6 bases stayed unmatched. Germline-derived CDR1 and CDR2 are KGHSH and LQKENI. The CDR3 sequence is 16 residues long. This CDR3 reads CASSPQGADTNTEAFF. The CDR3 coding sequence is TGTGCCAGCTCACCACAGGGGGCCGACACGAACACTGAAGCTTTCTTT.

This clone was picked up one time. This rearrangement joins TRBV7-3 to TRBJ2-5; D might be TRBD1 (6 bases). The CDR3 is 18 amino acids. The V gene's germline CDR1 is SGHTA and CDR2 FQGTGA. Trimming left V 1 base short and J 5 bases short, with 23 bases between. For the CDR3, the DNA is TGTGCCAGCAGCTTAAAGGCCTCTCGGGACAAGCGGAGGGAGACCCAGTACTTC. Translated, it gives CASSLKASRDKRRETQYF.

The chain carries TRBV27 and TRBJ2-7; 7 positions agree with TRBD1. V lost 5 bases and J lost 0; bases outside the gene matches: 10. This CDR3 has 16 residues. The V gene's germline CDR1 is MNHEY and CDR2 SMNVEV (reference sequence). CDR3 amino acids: CASSTRQGLSSYEQYF. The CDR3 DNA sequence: TGTGCCAGCAGTACGCGACAGGGCCTGAGCTCCTACGAGCAGTACTTC.

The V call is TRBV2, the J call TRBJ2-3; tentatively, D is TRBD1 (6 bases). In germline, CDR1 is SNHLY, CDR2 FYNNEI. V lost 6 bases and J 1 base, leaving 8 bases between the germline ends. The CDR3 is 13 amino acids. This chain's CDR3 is CASSRQGTDTQYF. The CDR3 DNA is TGTGCCAGCAGCCGACAGGGCACAGATACGCAGTATTTT.

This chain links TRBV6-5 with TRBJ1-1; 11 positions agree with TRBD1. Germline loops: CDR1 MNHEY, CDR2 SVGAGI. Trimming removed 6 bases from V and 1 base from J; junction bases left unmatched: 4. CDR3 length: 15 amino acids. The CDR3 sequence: CASRDRGLGNTEAFF. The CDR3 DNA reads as TGTGCCAGCAGGGACAGGGGGCTGGGGAACACTGAAGCTTTCTTT.

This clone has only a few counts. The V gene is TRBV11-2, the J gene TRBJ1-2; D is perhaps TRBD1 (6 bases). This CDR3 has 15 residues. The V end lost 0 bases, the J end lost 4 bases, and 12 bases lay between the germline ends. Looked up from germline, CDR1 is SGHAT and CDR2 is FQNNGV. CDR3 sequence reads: CASSLDSSRGYGYTF. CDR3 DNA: TGTGCCAGCAGCTTAGATTCCTCCAGGGGCTATGGCTACACCTTC. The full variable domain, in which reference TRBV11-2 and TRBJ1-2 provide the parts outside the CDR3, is EAGVAQSPRYKIIEKRQSVAFWCNPISGHATLYWYQQILGQGPKLLIQFQNNGVVDDSQLPKDRFSAERLKGVDSTLKIQPAKLEDSAVYLCASSLDSSRGYGYTFGSGTRLTVV.

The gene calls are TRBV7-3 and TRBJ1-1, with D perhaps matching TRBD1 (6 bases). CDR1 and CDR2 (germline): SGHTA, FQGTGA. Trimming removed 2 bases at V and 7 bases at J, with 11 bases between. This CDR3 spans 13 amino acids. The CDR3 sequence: CASSLSGDGEAFF. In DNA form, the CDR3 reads TGTGCCAGCAGCTTATCAGGGGATGGTGAAGCTTTCTTT.

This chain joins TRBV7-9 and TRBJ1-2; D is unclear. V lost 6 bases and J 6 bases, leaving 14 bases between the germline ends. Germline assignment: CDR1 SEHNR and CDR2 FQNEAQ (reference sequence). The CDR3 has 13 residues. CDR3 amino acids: CASSTEQIHGYTF. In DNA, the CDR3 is TGTGCCAGCAGTACTGAACAGATCCATGGCTACACCTTC.

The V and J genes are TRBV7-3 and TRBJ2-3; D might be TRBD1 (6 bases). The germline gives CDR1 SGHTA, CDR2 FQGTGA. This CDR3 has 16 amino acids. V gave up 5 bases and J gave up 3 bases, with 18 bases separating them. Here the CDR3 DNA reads TGTGCCAGCAGCAGTACGGCAGGGGCATTGACAGATACGCAGTATTTT. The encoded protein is CASSSTAGALTDTQYF.

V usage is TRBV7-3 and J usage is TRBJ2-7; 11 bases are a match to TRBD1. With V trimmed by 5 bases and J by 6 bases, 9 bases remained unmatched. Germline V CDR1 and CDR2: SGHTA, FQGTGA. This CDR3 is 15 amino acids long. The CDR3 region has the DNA TGTGCCAGCAGCCAGACGGGACAGGGGGGATCCGAGCAGTACTTC. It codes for CASSQTGQGGSEQYF.

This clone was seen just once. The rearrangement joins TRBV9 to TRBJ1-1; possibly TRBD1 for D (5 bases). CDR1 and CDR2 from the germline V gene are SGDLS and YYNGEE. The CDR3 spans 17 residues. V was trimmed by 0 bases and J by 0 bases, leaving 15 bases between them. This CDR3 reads CASSVGGTGVMNTEAFF. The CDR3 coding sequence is TGTGCCAGCAGCGTAGGGGGTACAGGAGTAATGAACACTGAAGCTTTCTTT. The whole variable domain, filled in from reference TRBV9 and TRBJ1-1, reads DSGVTQTPKHLITATGQRVTLRCSPRSGDLSVYWYQQSLDQGLQFLIQYYNGEERAKGNILERFSAQQFPDLHSELNLSSLELGDSALYFCASSVGGTGVMNTEAFFGQGTRLTVV.

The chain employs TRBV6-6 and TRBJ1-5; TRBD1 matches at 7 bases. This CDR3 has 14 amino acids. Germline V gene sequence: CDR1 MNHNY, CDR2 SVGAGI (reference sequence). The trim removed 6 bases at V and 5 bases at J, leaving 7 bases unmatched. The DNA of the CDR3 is TGTGCCAGCAGCCAAGACAGGGCGGATCAGCCCCAGCATTTT. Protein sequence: CASSQDRADQPQHF.

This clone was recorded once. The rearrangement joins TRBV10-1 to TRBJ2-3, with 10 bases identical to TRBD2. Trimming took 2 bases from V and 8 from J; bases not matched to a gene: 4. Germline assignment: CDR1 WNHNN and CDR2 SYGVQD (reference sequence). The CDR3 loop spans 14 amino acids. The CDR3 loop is CASSEVAGGGTQYF. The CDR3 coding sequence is TGCGCCAGCAGTGAGGTAGCGGGGGGCGGTACGCAGTATTTT.

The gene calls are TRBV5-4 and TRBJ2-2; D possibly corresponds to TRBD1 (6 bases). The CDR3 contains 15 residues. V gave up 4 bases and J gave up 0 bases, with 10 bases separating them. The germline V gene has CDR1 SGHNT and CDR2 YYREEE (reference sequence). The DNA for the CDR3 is TGTGCCAGCAGCCCCGGGACACCGAACACCGGGGAGCTGTTTTTT. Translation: CASSPGTPNTGELFF.

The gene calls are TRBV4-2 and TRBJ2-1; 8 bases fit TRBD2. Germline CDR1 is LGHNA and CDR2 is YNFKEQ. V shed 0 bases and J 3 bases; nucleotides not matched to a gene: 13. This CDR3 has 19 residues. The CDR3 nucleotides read TGTGCCAGCAGCCAAGATCCGGGTGGAGCGGGGGCACTCTACAATGAGCAGTTCTTC. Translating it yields CASSQDPGGAGALYNEQFF.

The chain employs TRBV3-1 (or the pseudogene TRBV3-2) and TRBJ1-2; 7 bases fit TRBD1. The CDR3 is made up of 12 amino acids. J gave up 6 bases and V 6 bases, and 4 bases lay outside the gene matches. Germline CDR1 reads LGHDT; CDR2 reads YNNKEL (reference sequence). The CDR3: CASRSTGNGYTF. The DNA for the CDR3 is TGTGCCAGCAGATCGACAGGGAATGGCTACACCTTC.